Presented here are 14 T cell receptor beta chains from one specimen sequenced in a study of post-analysis software for immune sequencing data. Their antigen targets remain unknown. The study's findings and limits: Five TRBV segments, including TRBV5-6, TRBV5-1 and TRBV20-1, were more frequent in patients than controls.

cDNA libraries for TCR beta contained unique molecular identifiers. TCRdb re-called the PCR reads through MiXCR, storing one row per CDR3 protein. The sample carries approximately 690,000 distinct CDR3 sequences, 59% recorded once. The sample comprised blood. The receptors come from a girl aged 2 to 9 with multiple sclerosis.

The chain is built from TRBV3-1 and TRBJ2-1, with 13 bases that match TRBD2. The CDR3 has 16 amino acids. In germline, CDR1 is LGHDT, CDR2 YNNKEL (reference sequence). Trimming took 3 bases from V and 1 from J; bases not matched to a gene: 0. The CDR3 DNA follows: TGTGCCAGCAGCCAGGGACTAGCGGGGTCCTACAATGAGCAGTTCTTC. Amino acid sequence: CASSQGLAGSYNEQFF.

The genes are TRBV7-9 and TRBJ2-3, with D perhaps assigned TRBD1 or TRBD2 (5 bases each). Germline loops: CDR1 SEHNR, CDR2 FQNEAQ (reference sequence). The CDR3 length is 14 residues. V was clipped by 7 bases and J by 2 bases, with 13 bases between them. In DNA form, the CDR3 reads TGTGCCAGCACCCGGGACCGGATCACAGATACGCAGTATTTT. Protein: CASTRDRITDTQYF. The full variable domain, completed using reference TRBV7-9 and TRBJ2-3, is DTGVSQNPRHKITKRGQNVTFRCDPISEHNRLYWYRQTLGQGPEFLTYFQNEAQLEKSRLLSDRFSAERPKGSFSTLEIQRTEQGDSAMYLCASTRDRITDTQYFGPGTRLTVL.

The chain uses TRBV2 and TRBJ2-5; TRBD1 or TRBD2 may be the D gene (6 bases each). TRBJ2-7 explains the end of the DNA better; the J call may be wrong. The CDR3 runs to 15 residues. CDR1 SNHLY and CDR2 FYNNEI come from the germline V gene. The CDR3 spells CASRGGGARSYEQYF. In DNA, the CDR3 is TGTGCCAGCAGGGGGGGCGGAGCCCGCTCCTACGAGCAGTACTTC.

This clonotype came up a few times. This rearrangement joins TRBV2 to TRBJ2-4; no clear D gene. The CDR3 contains 16 residues. Germline lookup yields CDR1 SNHLY and CDR2 FYNNEI. V lost 3 bases and J 0 bases, leaving 12 bases between the germline ends. The CDR3 loop reads CASSDKLTKAKNIQYF. The CDR3 DNA is TGTGCCAGCAGTGATAAACTTACTAAAGCCAAAAACATTCAGTACTTC.

This clonotype was counted a few times. This chain links TRBV29-1 with TRBJ2-7, with D maybe TRBD2 (5 bases). Germline CDR1 is SQVTM and CDR2 is ANQGSEA. The CDR3 is 13 residues long. V lost 7 bases to trimming and J lost 0 bases, with 13 bases between them. The CDR3 bases are TGCAGCGCCTCTGACGGGGACTCCTACGAGCAGTACTTC. Its protein is CSASDGDSYEQYF.

This clonotype was seen once. The chain combines TRBV12-3 or TRBV12-4 with TRBJ2-7; TRBD1 aligns across 9 bases. The CDR3 loop spans 15 amino acids. V lost 6 bases to trimming and J lost 6 bases; unmatched junction nucleotides: 12. CDR3 in DNA: TGTGCCAGCAGCCCCGGGACAGGGCCATTCGGCGAGCAGTACTTC. Translation: CASSPGTGPFGEQYF.

The rearrangement uses TRBV29-1 and TRBJ2-1, with TRBD1 matching over 7 bases. Germline V gene data show CDR1 as SQVTM and CDR2 as ANQGSEA. After removal of 6 bases from V and 8 bases from J, the junction contained 16 bases not matched to a gene. This CDR3 contains 15 residues. CDR3 bases: TGCAGCGTCTTTAAAGGGGACAGTCACCCCTATGAGCAGTTCTTC. It is translated as CSVFKGDSHPYEQFF.

The chain links TRBV24-1 to TRBJ2-7; 7 nucleotides match TRBD2. V was clipped by 6 bases and J by 2 bases; unmatched bases: 9. CDR3 length: 15 residues. Germline assignment: CDR1 KGHDR and CDR2 SFDVKD. DNA of the CDR3: TGTGCCACCAGTCCGGCGCGGGAGTCCACCTACGAGCAGTACTTC. It codes for CATSPARESTYEQYF.

Here the CDR3 reads CSVGADIRGYTF. For the CDR3, the DNA is TGCAGCGTTGGGGCAGATATTCGGGGCTACACCTTC. The rearrangement joins TRBV29-1 to TRBJ1-2; D remains ambiguous. The germline V gene encodes CDR1 SQVTM and CDR2 ANQGSEA. The CDR3 loop spans 12 amino acids. The V and J ends lost 4 bases and 8 bases respectively, with 14 bases between them.

V gene TRBV6-5 combines with J gene TRBJ1-1, with D perhaps TRBD1 (6 bases). Trimming removed 5 bases from V and 4 bases from J, with 14 bases in between. CDR1 and CDR2 from the germline V gene are MNHEY and SVGAGI. This CDR3 spans 14 amino acids. This CDR3 is CASSTSGVPTEAFF. The CDR3 DNA reads as TGTGCCAGCAGTACTTCAGGGGTTCCCACTGAAGCTTTCTTT.

This clonotype was counted a few times. This chain joins TRBV7-2 and TRBJ2-5, with 8 bases that match TRBD2. The V segment lost 5 bases and the J segment 4 bases; nucleotides outside the gene matches: 9. The V gene's germline CDR1 is SGHTA and CDR2 FQGNSA. CDR3 size: 15 residues. Here the CDR3 reads CASSPRPAGVETQYF. CDR3 sequence (DNA): TGTGCCAGCAGCCCCCGGCCAGCGGGAGTAGAGACCCAGTACTTC.

With respect to this clonotype: Its ends do not fully match the called genes, so a read error is possible. The chain has TRBV12-3 or TRBV12-4 and TRBJ1-2; D is ambiguous. The CDR3 contains 11 residues. The CDR3 sequence: CASGLNGGYTF. The DNA of the CDR3 is TGTGCCAGCGGTTTGAACGGTGGCTACACCTTC.

The V and J genes are TRBV12-3 or TRBV12-4 and TRBJ2-7; TRBD1 matches at 9 bases. The V and J ends lost 5 bases and 2 bases, in that order; junction bases with no gene match: 4. The CDR3 is made up of 14 amino acids. The CDR3 coding sequence is TGTGCCAGCAGTAAGGGACAGGGACCCTACGAGCAGTACTTC. Its translation is CASSKGQGPYEQYF.

The genes are TRBV7-2 and TRBJ1-1; the D is unclear. The CDR3 consists of 15 residues. Trimming pared 0 bases from V and 1 base from J, leaving 9 bases between. Looked up from germline, CDR1 is SGHTA and CDR2 is FQGNSA. The chain's CDR3 is CASSLAGLGNTEAFF. As DNA, the CDR3 is TGTGCCAGCAGCTTAGCGGGTCTGGGGAACACTGAAGCTTTCTTT.